This TCR beta chain was found in a study of T cell responses to AZD1222 COVID-19 vaccine. Using immunoSEQ multiplex PCR, the repertoire was profiled, and TCRdb retains in-frame clones only, with some absent. The data contain 200,000 to 300,000 clones, just over 90% of them singletons. The CDR3 totals 12 residues. Trimming took 5 bases from V and 5 from J, leaving 10 bases between them. From germline, CDR1 is SEHNR and CDR2 FQNEAQ (reference sequence). This clone came up once. As yet, its antigen is unknown. Findings and limits, study-wide: With dominance at 160-218 and 743-854, vaccine-associated CD4 TCRs spanned spike.

The source material was peripheral blood, sampled on day 0 of AZD1222 vaccination. The clonotype was recovered from an adult in good health. The chain joins TRBV7-9 to TRBJ2-7; the D gene could be TRBD1 or TRBD2 (6 bases each). The CDR3: CASSPRGDEQYF. DNA of the CDR3: TGTGCCAGCAGCCCGAGGGGGGACGAGCAGTACTTC.